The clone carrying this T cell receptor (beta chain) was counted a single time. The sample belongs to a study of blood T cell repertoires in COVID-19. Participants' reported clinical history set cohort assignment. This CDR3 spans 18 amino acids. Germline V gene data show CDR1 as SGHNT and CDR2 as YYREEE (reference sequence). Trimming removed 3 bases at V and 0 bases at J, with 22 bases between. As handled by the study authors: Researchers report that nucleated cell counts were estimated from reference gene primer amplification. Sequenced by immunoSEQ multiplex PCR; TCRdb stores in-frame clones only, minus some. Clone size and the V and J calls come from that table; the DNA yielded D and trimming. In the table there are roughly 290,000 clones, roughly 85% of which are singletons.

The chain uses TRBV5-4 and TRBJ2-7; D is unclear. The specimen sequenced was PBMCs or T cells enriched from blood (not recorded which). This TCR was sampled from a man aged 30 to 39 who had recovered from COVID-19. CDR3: CASSSRRGAAKISYEQYF. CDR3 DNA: TGTGCCAGCAGCTCCCGGAGAGGCGCGGCGAAAATCTCCTACGAGCAGTACTTC.